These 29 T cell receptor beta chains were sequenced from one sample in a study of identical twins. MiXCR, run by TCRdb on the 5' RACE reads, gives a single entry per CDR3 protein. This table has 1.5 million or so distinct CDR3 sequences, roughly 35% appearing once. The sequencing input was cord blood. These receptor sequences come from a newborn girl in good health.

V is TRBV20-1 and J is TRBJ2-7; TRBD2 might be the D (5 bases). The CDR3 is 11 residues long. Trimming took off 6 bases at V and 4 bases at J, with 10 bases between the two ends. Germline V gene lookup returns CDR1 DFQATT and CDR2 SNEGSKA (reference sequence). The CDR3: CSAQTGYEQYF. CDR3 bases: TGCAGTGCCCAAACGGGGTACGAGCAGTACTTC.

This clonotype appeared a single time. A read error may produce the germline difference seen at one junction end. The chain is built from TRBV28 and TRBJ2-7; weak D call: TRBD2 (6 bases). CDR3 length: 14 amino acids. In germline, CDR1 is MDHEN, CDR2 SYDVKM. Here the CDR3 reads CASSLLGTASERYF. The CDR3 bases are TGTGCCAGCAGTTTATTGGGGACTGCCTCCGAGCGGTACTTC.

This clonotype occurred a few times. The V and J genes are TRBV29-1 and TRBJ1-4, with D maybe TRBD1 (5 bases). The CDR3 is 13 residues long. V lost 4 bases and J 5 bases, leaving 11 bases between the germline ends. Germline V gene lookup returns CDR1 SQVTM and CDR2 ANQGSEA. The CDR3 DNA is TGCAGCGTTGGACAGAGGGTAAATGAAAAACTGTTTTTT. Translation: CSVGQRVNEKLFF.

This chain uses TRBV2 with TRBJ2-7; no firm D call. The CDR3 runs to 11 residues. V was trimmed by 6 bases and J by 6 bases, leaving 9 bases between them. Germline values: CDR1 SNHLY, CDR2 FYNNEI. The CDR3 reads CASRRLCEQYF. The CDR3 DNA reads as TGTGCCAGCAGAAGACTCTGCGAGCAGTACTTC. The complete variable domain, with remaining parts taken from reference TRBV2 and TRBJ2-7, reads EPEVTQTPSHQVTQMGQEVILRCVPISNHLYFYWYRQILGQKVEFLVSFYNNEISEKSEIFDDQFSVERPDGSNFTLKIRSTKLEDSAMYFCASRRLCEQYFGPGTRLTVT.

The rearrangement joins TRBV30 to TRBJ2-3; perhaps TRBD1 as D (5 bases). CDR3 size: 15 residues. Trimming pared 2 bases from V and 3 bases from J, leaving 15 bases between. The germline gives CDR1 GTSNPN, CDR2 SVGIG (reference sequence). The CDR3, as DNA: TGTGCCTGGAGTCTCGCCATGTCAGGGACAGATACGCAGTATTTT. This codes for CAWSLAMSGTDTQYF.

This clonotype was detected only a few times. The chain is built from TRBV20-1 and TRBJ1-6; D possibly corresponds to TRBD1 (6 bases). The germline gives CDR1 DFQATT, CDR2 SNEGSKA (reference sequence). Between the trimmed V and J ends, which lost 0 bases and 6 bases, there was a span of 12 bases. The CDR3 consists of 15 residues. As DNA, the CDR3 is TGCAGTGCTAGAGATCGAGGGGGTGGTAATTCACCCCTCCACTTT. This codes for CSARDRGGGNSPLHF.

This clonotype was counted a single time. The CDR3 loop reads CASSLRGGIQYF. In nucleotides, the CDR3 is TGTGCCAGCAGCTTAAGGGGGGGCATTCAGTACTTC. The chain couples TRBV7-9 to TRBJ2-7; D possibly corresponds to TRBD2 (7 bases). The J call may not be correct, given that the DNA end is closer to TRBJ2-4. CDR1 and CDR2 (germline): SEHNR, FQNEAQ (reference sequence). CDR3 length equals 12 residues.

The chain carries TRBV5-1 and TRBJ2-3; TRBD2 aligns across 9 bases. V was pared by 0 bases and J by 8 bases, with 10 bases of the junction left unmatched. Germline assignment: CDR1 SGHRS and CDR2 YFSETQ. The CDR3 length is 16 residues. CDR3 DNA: TGCGCCAGCAGCTTGGACCTAGCGGGGCCCGTGGGTACGCAGTATTTT. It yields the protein CASSLDLAGPVGTQYF.

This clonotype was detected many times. CDR3 region: CSATLSDTQYF. Here the CDR3 DNA reads TGCAGTGCTACCCTATCAGATACGCAGTATTTT. The chain couples TRBV20-1 to TRBJ2-3; D is unclear. The germline CDR1 and CDR2 sequences are DFQATT and SNEGSKA (reference sequence). CDR3 size: 11 residues. Trimming removed 4 bases from V and 4 bases from J, with 6 bases in between.

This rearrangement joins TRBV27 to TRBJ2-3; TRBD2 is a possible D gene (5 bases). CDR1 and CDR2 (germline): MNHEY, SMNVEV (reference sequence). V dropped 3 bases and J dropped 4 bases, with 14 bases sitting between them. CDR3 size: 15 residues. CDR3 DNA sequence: TGTGCCAGCAGTTTTATAGGACTTAGGGCAGATACGCAGTATTTT. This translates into CASSFIGLRADTQYF.

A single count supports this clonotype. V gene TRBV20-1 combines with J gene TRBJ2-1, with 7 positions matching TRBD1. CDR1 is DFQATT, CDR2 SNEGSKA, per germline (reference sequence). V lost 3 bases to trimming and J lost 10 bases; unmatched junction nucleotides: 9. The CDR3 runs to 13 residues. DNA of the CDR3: TGCAGTGCTAGGGGACAGTGGGCCTACGAGCAGTTCTTC. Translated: CSARGQWAYEQFF.

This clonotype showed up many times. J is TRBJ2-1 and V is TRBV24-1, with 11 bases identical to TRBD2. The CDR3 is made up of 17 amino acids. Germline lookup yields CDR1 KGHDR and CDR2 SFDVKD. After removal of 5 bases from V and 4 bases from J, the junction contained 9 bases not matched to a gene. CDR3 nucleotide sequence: TGTGCCACCAGTGGCGCAACCGGGACTAGCGGATACAATGAGCAGTTCTTC. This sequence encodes CATSGATGTSGYNEQFF.

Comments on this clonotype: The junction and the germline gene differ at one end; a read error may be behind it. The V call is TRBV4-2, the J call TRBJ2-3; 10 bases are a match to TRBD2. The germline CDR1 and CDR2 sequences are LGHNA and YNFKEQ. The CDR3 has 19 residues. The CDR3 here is CAGSQDWLAGAASTDTQYF. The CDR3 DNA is TGTGCCGGCAGCCAAGATTGGCTAGCGGGGGCAGCGAGCACAGATACGCAGTATTTT.

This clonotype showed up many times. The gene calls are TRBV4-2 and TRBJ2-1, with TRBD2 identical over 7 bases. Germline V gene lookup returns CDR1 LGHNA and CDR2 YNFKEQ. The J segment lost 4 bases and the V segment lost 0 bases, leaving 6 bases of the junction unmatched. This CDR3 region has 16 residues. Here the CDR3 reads CASSQEGSGVYNEQFF. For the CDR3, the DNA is TGTGCCAGCAGCCAAGAGGGGAGCGGGGTTTACAATGAGCAGTTCTTC.

The CDR3 DNA sequence: TGCAGTGCGTCGGGACTCACCTCCTACAATGAGCAGTACTTC. Its protein product is CSASGLTSYNEQYF. The chain joins TRBV20-1 to TRBJ2-1; possibly TRBD2 for D (6 bases). The J call may be wrong; the DNA end is better matched by TRBJ2-7. The length of the CDR3 is 14 residues. The germline gives CDR1 DFQATT, CDR2 SNEGSKA (reference sequence).

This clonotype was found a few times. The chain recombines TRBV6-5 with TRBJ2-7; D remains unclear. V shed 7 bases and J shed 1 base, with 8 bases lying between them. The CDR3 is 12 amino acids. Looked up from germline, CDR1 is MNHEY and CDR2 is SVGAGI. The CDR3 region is CASTDRSYEQYF. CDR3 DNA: TGTGCCAGCACCGACCGTTCCTACGAGCAGTACTTC.

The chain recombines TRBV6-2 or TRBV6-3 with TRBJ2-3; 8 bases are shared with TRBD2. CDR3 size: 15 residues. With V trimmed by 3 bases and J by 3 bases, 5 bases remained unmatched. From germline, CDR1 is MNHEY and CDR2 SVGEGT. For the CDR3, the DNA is TGTGCCAGCAGTTATGTACAGCGGGGGACAGATACGCAGTATTTT. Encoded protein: CASSYVQRGTDTQYF.

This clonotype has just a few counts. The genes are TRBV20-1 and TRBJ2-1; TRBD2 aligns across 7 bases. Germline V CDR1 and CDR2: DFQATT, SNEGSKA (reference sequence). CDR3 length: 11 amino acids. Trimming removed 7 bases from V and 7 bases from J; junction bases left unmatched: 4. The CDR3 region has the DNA TGCAGTGGGCAGGGAGGGAATGAGCAGTTCTTC. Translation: CSGQGGNEQFF.

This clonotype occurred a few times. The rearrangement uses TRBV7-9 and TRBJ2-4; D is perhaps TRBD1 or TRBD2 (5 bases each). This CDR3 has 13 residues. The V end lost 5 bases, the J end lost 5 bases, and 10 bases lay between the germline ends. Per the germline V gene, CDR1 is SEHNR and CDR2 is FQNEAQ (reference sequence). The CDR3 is CASSGTAQNIQYF. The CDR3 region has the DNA TGTGCCAGCAGCGGGACGGCCCAAAACATTCAGTACTTC. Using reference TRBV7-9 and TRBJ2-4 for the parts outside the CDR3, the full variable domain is DTGVSQNPRHKITKRGQNVTFRCDPISEHNRLYWYRQTLGQGPEFLTYFQNEAQLEKSRLLSDRFSAERPKGSFSTLEIQRTEQGDSAMYLCASSGTAQNIQYFGAGTRLSVL.

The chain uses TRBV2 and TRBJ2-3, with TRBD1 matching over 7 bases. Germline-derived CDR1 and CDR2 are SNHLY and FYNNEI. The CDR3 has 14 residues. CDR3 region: CVSRQGGGTDTQYF. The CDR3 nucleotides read TGTGTCAGTAGACAGGGCGGAGGTACAGATACGCAGTATTTT.

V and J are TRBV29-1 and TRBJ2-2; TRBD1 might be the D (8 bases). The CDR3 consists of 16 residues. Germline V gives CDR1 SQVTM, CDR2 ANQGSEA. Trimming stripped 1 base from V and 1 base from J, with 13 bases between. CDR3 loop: CSVEVRGTGNTGELFF. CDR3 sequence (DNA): TGCAGCGTTGAAGTGCGGGGGACAGGGAACACCGGGGAGCTGTTTTTT.

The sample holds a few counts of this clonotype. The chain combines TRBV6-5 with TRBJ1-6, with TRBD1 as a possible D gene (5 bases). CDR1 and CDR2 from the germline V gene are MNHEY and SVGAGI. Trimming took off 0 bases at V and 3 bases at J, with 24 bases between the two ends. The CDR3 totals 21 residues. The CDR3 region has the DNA TGTGCCAGCAGTTACTCCGAGAGCCCCGGGACTCCAGGATTCTATAATTCACCCCTCCACTTT. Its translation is CASSYSESPGTPGFYNSPLHF.

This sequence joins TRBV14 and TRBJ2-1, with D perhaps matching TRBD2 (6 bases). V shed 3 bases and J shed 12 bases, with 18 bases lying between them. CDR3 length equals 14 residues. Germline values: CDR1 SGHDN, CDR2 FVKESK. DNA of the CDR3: TGTGCCAGCAGCCATTTAGTGAGTGGGGACTCGCAGTTCTTC. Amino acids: CASSHLVSGDSQFF.

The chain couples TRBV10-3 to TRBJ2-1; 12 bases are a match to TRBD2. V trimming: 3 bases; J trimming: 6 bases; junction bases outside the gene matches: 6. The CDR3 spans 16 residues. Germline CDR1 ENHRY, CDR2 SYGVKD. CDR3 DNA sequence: TGTGCCATCAGTGACCCGACTAGCGGGAGAGTCAATGAGCAGTTCTTC. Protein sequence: CAISDPTSGRVNEQFF.

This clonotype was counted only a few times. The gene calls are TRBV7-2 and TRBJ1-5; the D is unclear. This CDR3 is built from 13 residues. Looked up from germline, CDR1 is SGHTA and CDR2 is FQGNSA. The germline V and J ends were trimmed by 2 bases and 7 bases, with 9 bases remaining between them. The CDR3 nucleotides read TGTGCCAGCAGCTTACAGCCGCACCAGCCCCAGCATTTT. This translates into CASSLQPHQPQHF.

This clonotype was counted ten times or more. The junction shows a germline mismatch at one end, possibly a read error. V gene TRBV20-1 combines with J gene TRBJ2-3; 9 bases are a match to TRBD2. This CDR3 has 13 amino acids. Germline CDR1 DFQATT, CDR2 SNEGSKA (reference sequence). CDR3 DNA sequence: TGCAGTGCGAGAGATGGACTAGCGGATACGCAGTATTTT. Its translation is CSARDGLADTQYF.

CDR3 in amino acids: CSARERTSTDTQYF. For the CDR3, the DNA is TGCAGTGCTAGAGAGCGGACTAGCACAGATACGCAGTATTTT. The rearrangement links TRBV20-1 to TRBJ2-3; a possible D gene is TRBD2 (5 bases). The V and J ends lost 0 bases and 0 bases respectively, with 7 bases between them. In germline, CDR1 is DFQATT, CDR2 SNEGSKA (reference sequence). The CDR3 has 14 amino acids.

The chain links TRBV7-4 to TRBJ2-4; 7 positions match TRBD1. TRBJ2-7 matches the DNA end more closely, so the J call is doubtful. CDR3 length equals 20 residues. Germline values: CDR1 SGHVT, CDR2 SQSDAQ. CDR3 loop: CASSQLPRLTGQGPKYEQYF. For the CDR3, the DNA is TGTGCCAGCAGCCAACTCCCTCGATTGACAGGGCAGGGGCCTAAATACGAGCAGTACTTC.

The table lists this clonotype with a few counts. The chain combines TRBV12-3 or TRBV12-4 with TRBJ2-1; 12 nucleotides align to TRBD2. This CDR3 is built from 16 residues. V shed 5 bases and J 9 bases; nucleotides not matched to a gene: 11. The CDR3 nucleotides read TGTGCCAGCAGTCTTTCGGGACTAGCGGGTGGTACTGAGCAGTTCTTC. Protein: CASSLSGLAGGTEQFF.